This TCR beta chain was recorded in a study of blood T cells in healthy people across ages. This CDR3 has 15 amino acids. With 0 bases clipped from V and 10 bases from J, the junction kept 9 bases outside the gene matches. In germline, CDR1 is DFQATT, CDR2 SNEGSKA (reference sequence). Then a second PCR, running about 6 to 12 cycles, was carried out with a sample-barcoded 5' primer and a J-beta primer mix. Every single cDNA molecule received a tag from a template-switch adaptor with 12 random nucleotides. In TCRdb, the 5' RACE reads were re-called with MiXCR into one record per CDR3 protein. Of about 830,000 distinct CDR3 sequences detected, roughly 60% appear once; the ten largest clones hold about 20%. The count of this clonotype is one. Its antigen remains unidentified. Study outcomes and limitations: It was not known whether donors were CMV positive (a possible confounder of expanded clonotype changes).

Isolation of PBMCs gave at least 6 million cells per sample. This TCR was recovered from a man in his thirties or forties in good health. Sample: blood. The rearrangement links TRBV20-1 to TRBJ2-1; TRBD2 matches 10 bases. The CDR3: CSARDGTSVLWEQFF. Here the CDR3 DNA reads TGCAGTGCTAGAGATGGGACTAGCGTCTTATGGGAGCAGTTCTTC.